This T cell receptor (beta chain) originates from a study of cytomegalovirus exposure and HLA in healthy donors (dated by TCRdb to the late 2010s). About the full investigation: In an earlier analysis of under 750 of the donors, 250 to 300 Gb of sequence data and 95 million to 130 million unique TCR beta sequences from 150 million to 200 million T cells were reported. A later analysis re-examined previously published TCR beta repertoires from roughly 650 donors and added high-resolution HLA genotyping to investigate patterns of TCR occurrence. The T cell repertoires of several hundred subjects were profiled by immunosequencing and related to cytomegalovirus serostatus. Class I and class II HLA loci were covered by the typing at four-digit resolution. An early release covering 550 to 700 HLA-typed donors comprised about 290 gigabases of sequencing data and around 80 million unique TCR sequences. Among 398 genotyped donors of the cohort, an average of around 240,000 unique TCR beta nucleotide sequences were sequenced per donor, roughly 18% of them non-productive. Along with the roughly 670-subject first cohort, a separate validation cohort of over a hundred different subjects was used. The genetic ancestry cluster associated with self-reported Caucasian donors included about four fifths of the roughly 400 genotyped donors. In the later analysis, no new phenotypic data were used to find candidate immune exposures; instead, reliance was placed on TCR beta sequences and their occurrence across donors. Roughly five DR-DQ haplotypes were handled as single units for association and clustering, since linkage in the cohort was strong. Typing coverage varied by locus: roughly 629-640 donors for A, B, C, DRB1 and DQB1; about 520 for DQA1; approximately 570 for DPA1; 450 to 480 for DPB1. The study aimed to test whether signatures of past pathogen exposure could be identified by cataloging public T cell receptors. An earlier analysis of several hundred of the donors applied high-throughput TCR beta sequencing to assess whether each TCR beta V gene segment acted as functional or pseudogenic. Donor age, sex, ethnicity and CMV serostatus were collected together with the repertoire data. Genome-wide SNP genotypes for about 65% of the 666 donors were used in a later genetic analysis, which treated that subset as a discovery cohort. Every repertoire in the discovery cohort had been generated on one and the same sequencing platform. To predict cytomegalovirus infection status, the study combined high-throughput TCR immunosequencing, statistical association of individual TCRs with disease status, and machine learning.

In total, approximately 700 healthy bone marrow donors made up the cohort. All cohort members were sampled while nominally healthy, although unrecorded immune exposures were likely present. The donor was CMV seronegative and belonged to the group of 380 or so seronegative cohort members. Each donor provided a peripheral blood sample, and peripheral blood mononuclear cells were used for TCR beta sequencing. Genomic DNA was extracted from the blood cell samples with the Qiagen DNeasy Blood Extraction Kit. Summary of the overall study and its limitations: A later genetic analysis associated a missense DCLRE1C variant with V-gene and J-gene trimming of TCR beta chains, and an independent cohort replicated the association. A later analysis found that HLA-associated TCR beta chains were more clonally expanded and had lower generation probabilities than equally common non-associated chains. A later analysis associated about 17,000 TCR beta sequences with specific HLA alleles at a false discovery rate of 0.05. In this cohort, only TCR beta chains were sequenced, and detectable features were limited by the absence of alpha or paired-chain data. The authors suggested that the approach could potentially be generalized to other disease states and immunological phenotypes. Roughly uniform sequencing depth across donors was assumed in presence/absence analyses, although this assumption may not hold. Strong co-occurrence of HLA alleles, especially DR and DQ, made assigning TCR associations to individual alleles difficult. A cluster of highly shared sequence variants was judged likely to represent a technical artifact of the sequencing pipeline. A further reported finding was that TCR beta sequences accurately predicted the HLA-A and HLA-B alleles for most subjects in the first cohort. Most TCR sequences were observed very rarely across donors, whereas some public TCRs were present in many individuals. The study listed 150 to 200 TCR beta chains as associated with cytomegalovirus. CMV serostatus was the only immune exposure information available for the cohort. In a later analysis, most CMV-associated TCR beta chains were found to appear HLA-restricted, with HLA associations seemingly driven largely by CMV exposure. In an earlier analysis of several hundred of the donors, most TCR beta V segments were observed in productive rearrangements about 87% or about 30% of the time, broadly matching IMGT annotations. According to a later analysis, TCR association rates differed among HLA loci, with DRB1 alleles showing the most associated TCRs and HLA-C alleles showing the fewest. Because counts were too low, seventeen rarely observed V segments, including chromosome 9 orphons, were left out of the earlier analysis of 587 of the donors. In both the original and validation cohorts, the classifier was reported to diagnose cytomegalovirus status with high specificity and sensitivity. Because HLA typing was unavailable for some donors at each locus, only the typed subset was used in association tests. A few of the identified cytomegalovirus-associated TCR beta chains were confirmed in vitro to be specific for cytomegalovirus antigens. Several of the top co-occurrence clusters appeared to be linked to parvovirus B19, influenza, CMV and Epstein-Barr virus, according to a later analysis. The 87-base-pair reads could not distinguish some IMGT-functional V segments, including TRBV6-2 and TRBV6-3, so those segments were excluded. Compared with the approximately 670-donor mean, donors in an Asian-associated ancestry cluster had fewer N-insertions in productive TCRs, according to a later genetic analysis. Correlated functional status among segregating V segments might reflect linkage disequilibrium, but an unknown experimental factor could not be ruled out.

Library construction relied on the immunoSEQ multiplex PCR assay. The multiplex PCR relied on a mix of 60 forward primers for TCR Vbeta segments and 13 reverse primers for TCR Jbeta segments. A multiplex PCR assay on genomic DNA amplified the CDR3 region of rearranged TCR beta genes. On the Illumina HiSeq System, the amplified TCR beta libraries were sequenced as 87-base-pair reads. The authors' analysis ran thus. A later analysis tallied 75 million to 95 million unique TCR beta chains across the 610 or so repertoires, and around 10 million of those chains were shared by two or more donors. Raw reads were error-corrected and collapsed into unique sequences by a nearest-neighbor algorithm in which closely related sequences were merged to remove PCR and sequencing errors. CDR3 sequences were aligned to IMGT reference sequences to assign V, D and J gene segments. Each retained sequence needed at least a six-nucleotide match to both a V gene segment and a J gene segment. Rearrangements were classified as productive when the CDR3 lacked stop codons and remained in frame with V and J, and all other rearrangements were classified as non-productive. Following IMGT convention, CDR3 was defined as the stretch from the second conserved V-encoded cysteine up to the conserved J-encoded phenylalanine. The earlier analysis of about 500 of the donors excluded sequences that lacked an unambiguous match to a single V gene segment. In an earlier analysis of approximately 590 of the donors, a V segment was called functional when productive rearrangements were above 56.7%, and segregating when the standard deviation between donors exceeded 5%. A statistical classification framework was built to diagnose cytomegalovirus status from the catalog of TCR beta chain sequences. A later analysis assigned V and J genes by comparing TCR nucleotide sequences with IMGT/GENE-DB human TR gene sequences. A later analysis assigned CDR3 sequences and most-parsimonious VDJ recombination scenarios with the TCRdist pipeline. In a later analysis, every TCR beta chain was defined by the combination of its CDR3 amino acid sequence and its V-gene family, and reads without a unique V-gene family were dropped. A later analysis removed several hundred highly shared, low-generation-probability nucleotide sequences to deal with suspected cross-contamination and a sequencing artifact. In a later analysis, a clonal expansion index for each public chain was calculated from normalized within-repertoire ranks of inferred template counts. In a later analysis, generation probabilities were computed using a VDJ recombination model fitted to out-of-frame rearrangements, and the results were checked against IGoR. A later analysis scored TCR-TCR, TCR-HLA and TCR-CMV co-occurrence with hypergeometric tests, applying a repertoire-size bias correction to TCR pairs. In a later analysis, false discovery rates were estimated by permuting HLA or CMV assignments 20 times. In a later analysis, co-occurring TCRs were grouped using DBSCAN, and TCRdist sequence similarity was added for clustering within HLA-allele-positive subsets. For co-occurrence clustering, repertoires with fewer than 30,000 or more than 120,000 public chains were excluded, along with four to six repertoires with anomalous nucleotide sharing. Imported from immuneACCESS, the table was reduced by TCRdb to in-frame sequences with V and J called. These copies leave out some clones; in studies compared against another copy, an unresolved V gene accounts for under half, and the cause of the remainder is not known. The V and J calls and clone size come from that table; D and trimming were worked out from the DNA. Counted in this sample were 100,000 to 150,000 clones; around three quarters of them appeared once. More than 1% of the sample is taken by the ten largest.

As concerns this clone: Its recognized antigen is unknown. No much larger clone exists at a distance of one base, and base qualities are not known.

CDR1 SEHNR and CDR2 FQNEAQ were looked up in the germline V gene (reference sequence). Trimming removed 4 bases from V and 3 bases from J, leaving 15 bases between the germline ends. Taken from cysteine to phenylalanine, the CDR3 has 15 residues. Here the CDR3 DNA is all that survives: 45 bases in frame from base 1. The sequence was obtained from a female donor in good health and CMV-seronegative. Sequencing input: PBMCs. Rearrangement joined TRBV7-9 to TRBJ1-1, and perhaps TRBD1 as D gene, on 5 matching bases. Read as DNA, the sequence is TGTGCCAGCAGCTCAACTAGCCTAGGGGACACTGAAGCTTTCTTT. It translates as CASSSTSLGDTEAFF.